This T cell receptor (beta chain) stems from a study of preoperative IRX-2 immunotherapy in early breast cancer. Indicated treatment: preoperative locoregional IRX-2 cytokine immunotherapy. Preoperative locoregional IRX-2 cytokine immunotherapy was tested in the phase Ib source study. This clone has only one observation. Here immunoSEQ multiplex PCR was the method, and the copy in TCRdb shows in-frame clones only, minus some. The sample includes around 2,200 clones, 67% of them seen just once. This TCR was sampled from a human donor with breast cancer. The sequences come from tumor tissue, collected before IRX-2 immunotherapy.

The CDR3 here is CAISEFPGQRTDTQYF. The CDR3, as DNA: TGTGCCATCAGTGAGTTTCCCGGGCAGCGCACAGATACGCAGTATTTT. The rearrangement uses TRBV10-3 and TRBJ2-3; D is unclear. Germline lookup yields CDR1 ENHRY and CDR2 SYGVKD. The CDR3 runs 16 residues. The V end was cut by 1 base, the J end by 1 base, with 12 bases between.